These 27 T cell receptor beta chains share one sample of origin, sequenced in a study of T-cell reconstitution after alpha-beta-depleted transplantation in children. TCRbeta library construction was performed incorporating unique molecular identifiers. TCRdb re-called the PCR reads with MiXCR, one entry per CDR3 protein. The sample contains roughly 670,000 distinct CDR3 sequences, around 12% of which appear only once. This specimen consisted of PBMCs, obtained before TCRalphabeta/CD19-depleted stem cell transplant. The receptors shown here come from a girl between 2 and 10 years old with congenital amegakaryocytic thrombocytopenia, due to receive a stem cell transplant.

This clonotype was counted many times. The genes are TRBV5-1 and TRBJ2-1; D unresolved. The CDR3 covers 11 residues. Trimming cost V 0 bases and J 5 bases, with 0 bases left between them. The germline V gene has CDR1 SGHRS and CDR2 YFSETQ. The CDR3 DNA is TGCGCCAGCAGCTTGGACAATGAGCAGTTCTTC. The encoded protein is CASSLDNEQFF.

In its sample, this clonotype was seen many times. V and J are TRBV7-2 and TRBJ2-3; 10 bases map to TRBD2. With 4 bases clipped from V and 0 bases from J, the junction kept 4 bases outside the gene matches. There are 16 residues in the CDR3. The germline V gene encodes CDR1 SGHTA and CDR2 FQGNSA. CDR3 bases: TGTGCCAGCAGCTCCGGACTAGCGGCTAGCACAGATACGCAGTATTTT. Translation gives CASSSGLAASTDTQYF.

In its sample, this clonotype was seen many times. The CDR3 sequence: CASSLAWDEKLFF. The CDR3 nucleotides are TGCGCCAGCAGCTTGGCCTGGGATGAAAAACTGTTTTTT. The chain uses TRBV5-1 and TRBJ1-4; D call uncertain. The CDR3 sequence is 13 residues long. Deletions cut 0 bases from V and 6 bases from J, with 6 bases between. CDR1 and CDR2 from the germline V gene are SGHRS and YFSETQ.

V is TRBV5-1 and J is TRBJ2-1, with 7 bases lining up with TRBD2. Looked up from germline, CDR1 is SGHRS and CDR2 is YFSETQ. CDR3 size: 14 residues. V lost 2 bases to trimming and J lost 6 bases; unmatched junction nucleotides: 5. In DNA form, the CDR3 reads TGCGCCAGCAGCTTTAGCGGGTGGGGCAATGAGCAGTTCTTC. Translating it yields CASSFSGWGNEQFF.

This clonotype has at least ten counts. The chain carries TRBV5-1 and TRBJ2-1; TRBD1 agrees at 7 bases. The CDR3 sequence is 13 residues long. V gave up 5 bases and J gave up 6 bases; unmatched junction bases: 5. Germline lookup yields CDR1 SGHRS and CDR2 YFSETQ. This CDR3 reads CASSGAGGNEQFF. In DNA form, the CDR3 reads TGCGCCAGCAGTGGGGCAGGGGGCAATGAGCAGTTCTTC. The full variable domain, completed using reference TRBV5-1 and TRBJ2-1, is KAGVTQTPRYLIKTRGQQVTLSCSPISGHRSVSWYQQTPGQGLQFLFEYFSETQRNKGNFPGRFSGRQFSNSRSEMNVSTLELGDSALYLCASSGAGGNEQFFGPGTRLTVL.

This clonotype was observed a handful of times. The rearrangement joins TRBV5-1 to TRBJ1-1; D not certain. Trimming took 7 bases from V and 1 from J, leaving 14 bases between them. CDR1 and CDR2 (germline): SGHRS, YFSETQ. The CDR3 extends over 14 amino acids. CDR3 DNA: TGCGCCAGCGGCCCATATTACACGAACACTGAAGCTTTCTTT. This gives the protein CASGPYYTNTEAFF. The full variable domain, rest sourced from reference TRBV5-1 and TRBJ1-1, is KAGVTQTPRYLIKTRGQQVTLSCSPISGHRSVSWYQQTPGQGLQFLFEYFSETQRNKGNFPGRFSGRQFSNSRSEMNVSTLELGDSALYLCASGPYYTNTEAFFGQGTRLTVV.

In this sample, this clonotype turned up a few times. This chain joins TRBV27 and TRBJ2-7, with D perhaps matching TRBD2 (5 bases). V was cut by 5 bases and J by 2 bases, with 16 bases left in between. The CDR3 is 15 residues long. The germline V gene encodes CDR1 MNHEY and CDR2 SMNVEV (reference sequence). Here the CDR3 DNA reads TGTGCCAGCAGTCAACTAGGGCTAGGTGCCTACGAGCAGTACTTC. As protein: CASSQLGLGAYEQYF.

The gene calls are TRBV18 and TRBJ2-1; 8 bases agree with TRBD1. Germline CDR1 KGHSH, CDR2 LQKENI. V lost 6 bases, J lost 5 bases, and 9 bases stayed unmatched. The CDR3 contains 15 residues. This CDR3 is CASSIGQGPHNEQFF. CDR3 sequence (DNA): TGTGCCAGCTCGATTGGACAGGGTCCCCACAATGAGCAGTTCTTC.

The genes are TRBV3-1 and TRBJ2-1; possible D gene TRBD2, 6 bases. The CDR3 consists of 11 residues. Trimming left V 5 bases short and J 12 bases short, with 11 bases between. The germline V gene encodes CDR1 LGHDT and CDR2 YNNKEL (reference sequence). CDR3 sequence reads: CASSNRDSQFF. As DNA, the CDR3 is TGTGCCAGCAGCAACCGGGACTCGCAGTTCTTC.

This clonotype occurred many times. The chain uses TRBV9 and TRBJ2-3, with D possibly being TRBD2 (5 bases). The CDR3 totals 14 residues. The germline V and J ends were trimmed by 4 bases and 0 bases, with 9 bases remaining between them. The germline CDR1 and CDR2 sequences are SGDLS and YYNGEE. CDR3 nucleotide sequence: TGTGCCAGCAGCCGAGCGGCCAGCACAGATACGCAGTATTTT. Protein: CASSRAASTDTQYF.

In its sample, this clonotype was seen many times. The V and J genes are TRBV28 and TRBJ2-2, with 7 bases matching TRBD2. Looked up from germline, CDR1 is MDHEN and CDR2 is SYDVKM. The J segment lost 1 base and the V segment lost 4 bases, leaving 0 bases of the junction unmatched. This CDR3 is built from 14 residues. This chain's CDR3 is CASSSSGNTGELFF. The DNA of the CDR3 is TGTGCCAGCAGTTCTAGCGGGAACACCGGGGAGCTGTTTTTT. Complete variable domain (other parts from reference TRBV28 and TRBJ2-2): DVKVTQSSRYLVKRTGEKVFLECVQDMDHENMFWYRQDPGLGLRLIYFSYDVKMKEKGDIPEGYSVSREKKERFSLILESASTNQTSMYLCASSSSGNTGELFFGEGSRLTVL.

On this clonotype itself: This clone may be a read error of a much larger clone one base away. The chain has TRBV5-1 and TRBJ2-1; a possible D gene is TRBD1 (6 bases). This CDR3 spans 17 amino acids. CDR1 and CDR2 (germline): SGHRS, YFSETQ. CDR3 bases: TGCGCCAGCAGCCACCTGACGGGGACATACTCCTACAATGAGCAGTCCTTC. This encodes CASSHLTGTYSYNEQSF.

This clonotype has ten or more counts. The chain uses TRBV10-3 and TRBJ2-1, with D unresolved. The V and J ends lost 5 bases and 8 bases respectively, with 10 bases between them. Germline CDR1 is ENHRY and CDR2 is SYGVKD. The CDR3 consists of 12 residues. The DNA of the CDR3 is TGTGCCATCAGTCCGGAACCCCATGAGCAGTTCTTC. It specifies CAISPEPHEQFF.

This clonotype was detected many times. The chain uses TRBV5-1 and TRBJ2-1, with D perhaps matching TRBD2 (6 bases). The germline gives CDR1 SGHRS, CDR2 YFSETQ. The CDR3 is 18 amino acids. Trimming pared 4 bases from V and 11 bases from J, leaving 31 bases between. DNA for the CDR3: TGCGCCAGCAGCCTGGATCCCTGGACCCTCGATGCGGGGTTAAAGCAGTTCTTC. It codes for CASSLDPWTLDAGLKQFF.

The chain employs TRBV12-3 or TRBV12-4 and TRBJ2-7; no reliable D call. V was trimmed by 6 bases and J by 7 bases, leaving 25 bases between them. The CDR3 extends over 16 amino acids. The CDR3 DNA is TGTGCCAGCAGCCCTACGCGTTCTTCGCCATGGTGGGAGCAGTACTTC. As protein: CASSPTRSSPWWEQYF.

This clonotype was counted at least ten times. This chain uses TRBV20-1 with TRBJ2-7; TRBD2 agrees at 12 bases. V was clipped by 4 bases and J by 5 bases; unmatched bases: 0. CDR3 length equals 12 residues. CDR1 DFQATT and CDR2 SNEGSKA come from the germline V gene (reference sequence). The CDR3 spells CSATSGRDEQYF. DNA for the CDR3: TGCAGTGCTACTAGCGGGAGGGACGAGCAGTACTTC.

This clonotype was detected only a few times. The chain is built from TRBV6-1 and TRBJ2-7; the match to TRBD2 covers 7 bases. Germline loops: CDR1 MNHNS, CDR2 SASEGT. Losses at the gene ends were 7 bases for V and 3 bases for J; bases not matched to a gene: 9. This CDR3 is 14 amino acids long. The CDR3 here is CASKIKPGGYEQYF. CDR3 bases: TGTGCCAGCAAAATAAAACCGGGGGGCTACGAGCAGTACTTC.

V usage is TRBV29-1 and J usage is TRBJ2-2; tentatively, D is TRBD1 or TRBD2 (7 bases each). Germline V gene data show CDR1 as SQVTM and CDR2 as ANQGSEA. The CDR3 is 15 amino acids. Trimming pared 7 bases from V and 3 bases from J, leaving 18 bases between. The CDR3 reads CSGRQGGRDTGELFF. CDR3 coding DNA: TGCAGCGGTCGACAGGGAGGGAGGGACACCGGGGAGCTGTTTTTT.

This clonotype was counted at least ten times. This chain uses TRBV5-6 with TRBJ2-2, with 9 bases lining up with TRBD2. This CDR3 contains 17 residues. V lost 1 base to trimming and J lost 3 bases; unmatched junction nucleotides: 7. Per the germline V gene, CDR1 is SGHDT and CDR2 is YYEEEE. The CDR3 reads CASSLWRVAGDTGELFF. The CDR3 region has the DNA TGTGCCAGCAGCTTGTGGCGGGTAGCGGGAGACACCGGGGAGCTGTTTTTT.

The gene calls are TRBV22-1 and TRBJ2-1; TRBD1, the table's D call, was not compared with the DNA. TRBV22-1 is an annotated pseudogene. The CDR3 is 12 residues long. In DNA form, the CDR3 reads TGTCCCCGGGACAGCCTCTACAATGAGCAGTTCTTC. Protein sequence: CPRDSLYNEQFF.

This clonotype was seen repeatedly, ten times or more. The genes are TRBV7-8 and TRBJ1-4; D unclear. The CDR3 extends over 16 amino acids. The V end was cut by 3 bases, the J end by 10 bases, with 21 bases between. Germline lookup yields CDR1 SGHVS and CDR2 FQNEAQ. The CDR3 here is CASSLVLGAPGGKLFF. The CDR3 region has the DNA TGTGCCAGCAGCTTGGTATTGGGTGCCCCGGGTGGAAAACTGTTTTTT.

This clonotype was recorded at least ten times. The rearrangement joins TRBV10-3 to TRBJ2-7; the D is unclear. From germline, CDR1 is ENHRY and CDR2 SYGVKD. With 5 bases removed from V and 1 base from J, the gap between germline ends came to 18 bases. The CDR3 covers 16 residues. CDR3 in DNA: TGTGCCATCAGTACGTTTCTCATGGGCCAGTCCTACGAGCAGTACTTC. The encoded protein is CAISTFLMGQSYEQYF.

This clonotype was seen a few times. The chain recombines TRBV19 with TRBJ2-1; tentatively, D is TRBD1 (6 bases). Trimming took off 5 bases at V and 15 bases at J, with 35 bases between the two ends. In germline, CDR1 is LNHDA, CDR2 SQIVND (reference sequence). This CDR3 is built from 18 residues. The CDR3 is CASSFSTLRPGALRSPFF. CDR3 sequence (DNA): TGTGCCAGTAGTTTCTCTACCTTACGTCCAGGGGCCCTCCGCTCCCCGTTCTTC.

The sample holds many counts of this clonotype. V gene TRBV5-1 combines with J gene TRBJ2-1, with D perhaps matching TRBD1 (6 bases). The CDR3 runs to 14 residues. Germline CDR1 is SGHRS and CDR2 is YFSETQ. V shed 2 bases and J shed 3 bases, with 9 bases lying between them. The CDR3 nucleotides read TGCGCCAGCAGCTTAAAGGACAGCTACAATGAGCAGTTCTTC. It translates to CASSLKDSYNEQFF.

This clonotype was detected ten times or more. The gene calls are TRBV29-1 and TRBJ2-5; D is uncertain. Germline V lookup: CDR1 SQVTM, CDR2 ANQGSEA. V was pared by 4 bases and J by 4 bases, with 10 bases between. The CDR3 totals 12 residues. The CDR3 here is CSVVTSGETQYF. DNA for the CDR3: TGCAGCGTTGTCACTTCCGGAGAGACCCAGTACTTC.

Concerning this clonotype: The junction and the germline gene differ at one end; a read error may be behind it. The chain carries TRBV7-8 and TRBJ2-7, with TRBD1 matching over 9 bases. This CDR3 is 13 amino acids long. CDR1 and CDR2 from the germline V gene are SGHVS and FQNEAQ. The CDR3 is CASSSISGTGRAF. CDR3 coding DNA: TGTGCCAGCAGCTCGATCTCCGGGACAGGGAGAGCATTC.

The V call is TRBV28, the J call TRBJ2-6, with D maybe TRBD1 (5 bases). The germline gives CDR1 MDHEN, CDR2 SYDVKM. The V and J ends lost 5 bases and 0 bases respectively, with 11 bases between them. The CDR3 has 16 residues. The CDR3, as DNA: TGTGCCAGCAGTCCCCGTGGGGCCTCTGGGGCCAACGTCCTGACTTTC. Translating it yields CASSPRGASGANVLTF. Together with reference TRBV28 and TRBJ2-6, the CDR3 gives the full variable domain: DVKVTQSSRYLVKRTGEKVFLECVQDMDHENMFWYRQDPGLGLRLIYFSYDVKMKEKGDIPEGYSVSREKKERFSLILESASTNQTSMYLCASSPRGASGANVLTFGAGSRLTVL.